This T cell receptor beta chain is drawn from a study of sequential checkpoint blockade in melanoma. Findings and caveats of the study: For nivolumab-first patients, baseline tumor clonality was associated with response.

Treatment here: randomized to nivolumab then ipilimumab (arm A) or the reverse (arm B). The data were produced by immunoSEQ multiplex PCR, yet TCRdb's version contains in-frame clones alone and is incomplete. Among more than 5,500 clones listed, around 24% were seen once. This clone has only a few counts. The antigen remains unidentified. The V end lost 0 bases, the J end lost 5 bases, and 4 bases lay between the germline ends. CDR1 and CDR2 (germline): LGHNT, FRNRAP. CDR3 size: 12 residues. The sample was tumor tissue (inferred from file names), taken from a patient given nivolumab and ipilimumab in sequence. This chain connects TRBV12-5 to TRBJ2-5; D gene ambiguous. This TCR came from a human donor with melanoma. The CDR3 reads CASGLVVETQYF. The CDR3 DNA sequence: TGTGCTAGTGGTTTGGTTGTTGAGACCCAGTACTTC.